The 9 T cell receptor beta chains in this list originate from one sample, sequenced in a study of cytomegalovirus exposure and HLA in healthy donors. Some clones are missing from TCRdb's copy, which holds only in-frame ones; the method was immunoSEQ multiplex PCR. The table has over 250,000 clones, around 85% seen once. Sequenced: PBMCs. Every receptor here comes from a woman aged 18-30 years in good health and CMV-seronegative.

The CDR3 region has the DNA TGCGCCAGCAGCCCCTGGGACAGTCAAGAGACCCAGTACTTC. This sequence encodes CASSPWDSQETQYF. The chain joins TRBV4-1 to TRBJ2-5; 7 nucleotides line up with TRBD1. The CDR3 sequence is 14 residues long. Germline V gene data show CDR1 as MGHRA and CDR2 as YSYEKL. V shed 4 bases, J shed 2 bases, and the junction held 4 bases outside the gene matches.

J is TRBJ1-1 and V is TRBV2; tentative D call: TRBD1 (6 bases). V was clipped by 6 bases and J by 0 bases, with 20 bases between them. Germline V lookup: CDR1 SNHLY, CDR2 FYNNEI. The CDR3 is 17 amino acids. The CDR3 loop reads CASRFKQGGSMNTEAFF. In nucleotides, the CDR3 is TGTGCCAGCAGGTTTAAACAGGGCGGGAGCATGAACACTGAAGCTTTCTTT. The whole variable domain, filled in from reference TRBV2 and TRBJ1-1, reads EPEVTQTPSHQVTQMGQEVILRCVPISNHLYFYWYRQILGQKVEFLVSFYNNEISEKSEIFDDQFSVERPDGSNFTLKIRSTKLEDSAMYFCASRFKQGGSMNTEAFFGQGTRLTVV.

The V call is TRBV4-1, the J call TRBJ2-2; possibly TRBD2 for D (6 bases). The germline V gene encodes CDR1 MGHRA and CDR2 YSYEKL. There are 17 residues in the CDR3. Trimming took 0 bases from V and 1 from J, leaving 12 bases between them. The CDR3 DNA reads as TGCGCCAGCAGCCAAGATCGGTGGCGGGAGAACACCGGGGAGCTGTTTTTT. Translation gives CASSQDRWRENTGELFF.

This rearrangement joins TRBV6-1 to TRBJ1-5, with D possibly matching TRBD1 (6 bases). The V end lost 1 base, the J end lost 0 bases, and 13 bases lay between the germline ends. This CDR3 spans 17 amino acids. The V gene's germline CDR1 is MNHNS and CDR2 SASEGT. The CDR3 nucleotides read TGTGCCAGCAGTGAAGTGGGGGGGCCCTATAGCAATCAGCCCCAGCATTTT. This codes for CASSEVGGPYSNQPQHF.

The table lists this clone with a count of one. The chain employs TRBV28 and TRBJ1-5; TRBD1 matches 10 bases. In germline, CDR1 is MDHEN, CDR2 SYDVKM. Trimming cost V 1 base and J 1 base; bases outside gene matches: 13. This CDR3 has 20 residues. The CDR3 loop reads CASSLFRPGTGDQSNQPQHF. Here the CDR3 DNA reads TGTGCCAGCAGTTTATTCCGACCAGGGACAGGGGACCAAAGCAATCAGCCCCAGCATTTT. The variable domain in full, with the rest retrieved from reference TRBV28 and TRBJ1-5, is DVKVTQSSRYLVKRTGEKVFLECVQDMDHENMFWYRQDPGLGLRLIYFSYDVKMKEKGDIPEGYSVSREKKERFSLILESASTNQTSMYLCASSLFRPGTGDQSNQPQHFGDGTRLSIL.

This clone came up a few times. CDR3 amino acids: CASSQVRGDGYTF. In nucleotides, the CDR3 is TGCGCCAGCAGCCAAGTACGAGGAGATGGCTACACCTTC. The chain links TRBV4-1 to TRBJ1-2; D unclear. V lost 1 base, J lost 6 bases, and 9 bases lay in between. Germline V gene sequence: CDR1 MGHRA, CDR2 YSYEKL. This CDR3 is built from 13 residues.

The gene calls are TRBV9 and TRBJ2-1; 9 bases map to TRBD2. Germline CDR1 and CDR2: SGDLS and YYNGEE. The CDR3 sequence is 13 residues long. V gave up 6 bases and J gave up 2 bases; unmatched junction bases: 0. The CDR3 coding sequence is TGTGCCAGCACTAGCGGGACCTACAATGAGCAGTTCTTC. It codes for CASTSGTYNEQFF.

V usage is TRBV29-1 and J usage is TRBJ2-5, with TRBD1 as a possible D gene (5 bases). The V gene lost 4 bases and the J gene lost 3 bases, with 18 bases spanning the gap. This CDR3 has 15 amino acids. The germline V gene has CDR1 SQVTM and CDR2 ANQGSEA. The CDR3: CSVVRNGGREETQYF. CDR3 in DNA: TGCAGCGTTGTAAGGAATGGTGGCAGGGAAGAGACCCAGTACTTC.

The V call is TRBV7-8, the J call TRBJ2-7, with 8 positions matching TRBD1. Per the germline V gene, CDR1 is SGHVS and CDR2 is FQNEAQ. V trimming: 1 base; J trimming: 4 bases; junction bases outside the gene matches: 6. This CDR3 spans 15 amino acids. CDR3 protein: CASSLEYQGAYEQYF. As DNA, the CDR3 is TGTGCCAGCAGCTTAGAGTACCAGGGGGCTTACGAGCAGTACTTC.